This passage covers 19 T cell receptor beta chains from one sample sequenced in a study of T cells after posttransplantation cyclophosphamide. Some clones are missing from TCRdb's copy, which holds only in-frame ones; the method was immunoSEQ multiplex PCR. Here the sample spans 7,000 or so clones, over 70% being singletons. Sequenced: memory CD4+ T cells sorted from blood. These receptors all come from a woman aged 50 to 60 in good health and a related stem cell transplant donor.

The chain employs TRBV6-5 and TRBJ2-2; D call uncertain. Germline CDR1 and CDR2: MNHEY and SVGAGI. V was pared by 5 bases and J by 6 bases, with 13 bases between. This CDR3 comprises 14 residues. The DNA for the CDR3 is TGTGCCAGCAGTCTACCAGGTCAGCCCGGGGAGCTGTTTTTT. It codes for CASSLPGQPGELFF.

This chain uses TRBV2 with TRBJ2-2, with 9 bases matching TRBD1. The CDR3 totals 14 residues. J was trimmed by 5 bases and V by 4 bases; bases with no gene match: 2. Germline V lookup: CDR1 SNHLY, CDR2 FYNNEI. CDR3 sequence (DNA): TGTGCCAGCAGTGGACAGGGGGAAACCGGGGAGCTGTTTTTT. The encoded protein is CASSGQGETGELFF.

The rearrangement joins TRBV5-1 to TRBJ2-3, with TRBD1 as a possible D gene (5 bases). Germline V gene data show CDR1 as SGHRS and CDR2 as YFSETQ. Between the trimmed V and J ends, which lost 4 bases and 3 bases, there was a span of 12 bases. The CDR3 has 14 residues. CDR3 DNA sequence: TGCGCCAGCAGCCGGCAGGGTGGGACAGATACGCAGTATTTT. Translating gives CASSRQGGTDTQYF. Looking up the rest from reference TRBV5-1 and TRBJ2-3 gives the full variable domain: KAGVTQTPRYLIKTRGQQVTLSCSPISGHRSVSWYQQTPGQGLQFLFEYFSETQRNKGNFPGRFSGRQFSNSRSEMNVSTLELGDSALYLCASSRQGGTDTQYFGPGTRLTVL.

This rearrangement joins TRBV19 to TRBJ1-1, with 8 nucleotides matching TRBD1. Germline lookup yields CDR1 LNHDA and CDR2 SQIVND (reference sequence). V lost 5 bases to trimming and J lost 6 bases; unmatched junction nucleotides: 5. The CDR3 has 13 residues. CDR3 in DNA: TGTGCCAGTAGTCAGGGGGCGACGGCTGAAGCTTTCTTT. This encodes CASSQGATAEAFF.

This clone was seen only once. The V and J genes are TRBV19 and TRBJ1-5, with TRBD1 matching 7 bases. The V gene end was trimmed by 8 bases and the J gene end by 5 bases; junction bases not matched to a gene: 6. The germline V gene has CDR1 LNHDA and CDR2 SQIVND (reference sequence). The CDR3 has 13 amino acids. The CDR3: CASVGQVHQPQHF. The CDR3 bases are TGTGCCAGTGTTGGACAGGTCCATCAGCCCCAGCATTTT.

This chain joins TRBV6-1 and TRBJ2-5; maybe TRBD1 (5 bases). The length of the CDR3 is 13 residues. V gave up 5 bases and J gave up 5 bases, with 12 bases separating them. Germline V gene lookup returns CDR1 MNHNS and CDR2 SASEGT. CDR3 sequence: CASSSQPGETQYF. The CDR3 nucleotides read TGTGCCAGCAGTTCCCAACCAGGGGAGACCCAGTACTTC.

The chain employs TRBV6-5 and TRBJ2-2; perhaps TRBD2 as D (6 bases). CDR1 MNHEY and CDR2 SVGAGI come from the germline V gene. The CDR3 runs to 14 residues. V lost 2 bases and J 7 bases, leaving 11 bases between the germline ends. CDR3 coding DNA: TGTGCCAGCAGTTACGGAGGGACGGGCGGGGAGCTGTTTTTT. This translates into CASSYGGTGGELFF.

This sequence joins TRBV9 and TRBJ1-1; 7 nucleotides agree with TRBD1. The CDR3 has 16 amino acids. Per germline, CDR1 SGDLS and CDR2 YYNGEE. Trimming removed 0 bases from V and 4 bases from J; junction bases left unmatched: 9. The DNA for the CDR3 is TGTGCCAGCAGCGTAGGGGGGGACAGTTTGGGCACTGAAGCTTTCTTT. Its protein product is CASSVGGDSLGTEAFF.

The rearrangement links TRBV10-3 to TRBJ1-2, with unresolved D. V shed 5 bases and J shed 6 bases, with 7 bases lying between them. CDR1 and CDR2 (germline): ENHRY, SYGVKD. The CDR3 runs 11 residues. In DNA, the CDR3 is TGTGCCATCAGTTACGGTGATGGCTACACCTTC. Protein product: CAISYGDGYTF.

The V and J genes are TRBV5-1 and TRBJ1-4, with a possible D match to TRBD1 (6 bases). CDR3 length: 14 amino acids. Germline V gives CDR1 SGHRS, CDR2 YFSETQ. Trimming removed 4 bases from V and 7 bases from J, with 14 bases in between. The CDR3 region is CASSPGARGEKLFF. The CDR3 coding sequence is TGCGCCAGCAGCCCAGGGGCCCGCGGTGAAAAACTGTTTTTT. Using reference TRBV5-1 and TRBJ1-4 for the parts outside the CDR3, the full variable domain is KAGVTQTPRYLIKTRGQQVTLSCSPISGHRSVSWYQQTPGQGLQFLFEYFSETQRNKGNFPGRFSGRQFSNSRSEMNVSTLELGDSALYLCASSPGARGEKLFFGSGTQLSVL.

J is TRBJ2-3 and V is TRBV5-6; TRBD1 matches at 7 bases. This CDR3 has 15 amino acids. Germline assignment: CDR1 SGHDT and CDR2 YYEEEE. Germline trimming cut 2 bases from V and 2 bases from J; bases unmatched to any gene: 5. CDR3 bases: TGTGCCAGCAGCTTCCCGACAGGGACCACAGATACGCAGTATTTT. Encoded protein: CASSFPTGTTDTQYF.

The chain couples TRBV9 to TRBJ2-2; 9 bases fit TRBD1. The CDR3 has 16 amino acids. Germline V lookup: CDR1 SGDLS, CDR2 YYNGEE. V lost 4 bases, J lost 2 bases, and 6 bases stayed unmatched. For the CDR3, the DNA is TGTGCCAGCAGCACCGGGACAGGGACCAACACCGGGGAGCTGTTTTTT. This encodes CASSTGTGTNTGELFF.

The rearrangement uses TRBV10-1 and TRBJ2-3, with no clear D. Germline assignment: CDR1 WNHNN and CDR2 SYGVQD (reference sequence). Trimming took off 0 bases at V and 0 bases at J, with 7 bases between the two ends. CDR3 length: 15 amino acids. CDR3 in DNA: TGCGCCAGCAGTGAGTCGGGCAGAAGCACAGATACGCAGTATTTT. Translating it yields CASSESGRSTDTQYF.

V and J are TRBV9 and TRBJ1-2, with D possibly TRBD1 on 5 matching bases. Germline CDR1 is SGDLS and CDR2 is YYNGEE. V was trimmed by 3 bases and J by 6 bases, leaving 12 bases between them. The CDR3 contains 13 residues. CDR3 nucleotides: TGTGCCAGCAGCGGGGGTCCCAGGGATGGCTACACCTTC. It codes for CASSGGPRDGYTF.

The V gene is TRBV28, the J gene TRBJ1-4; D may be TRBD1 (5 bases). The V gene's germline CDR1 is MDHEN and CDR2 SYDVKM. The CDR3 spans 13 residues. V was clipped by 7 bases and J by 7 bases, with 13 bases between them. The CDR3 is CASIAGRGEKLFF. The CDR3 DNA follows: TGTGCCAGCATCGCAGGGCGGGGTGAAAAACTGTTTTTT.

This chain's CDR3 is CAWAYDRTGYYEQYF. CDR3 coding DNA: TGTGCCTGGGCTTACGACCGGACAGGGTACTACGAGCAGTACTTC. This chain joins TRBV30 and TRBJ2-7; 8 nucleotides align to TRBD1. CDR1 GTSNPN and CDR2 SVGIG come from the germline V gene (reference sequence). CDR3 length equals 15 residues. The V gene end was trimmed by 5 bases and the J gene end by 3 bases; junction bases not matched to a gene: 12.

A single count supports this clone. The chain has TRBV5-1 and TRBJ2-2, with TRBD2 matching over 10 bases. Germline V gene lookup returns CDR1 SGHRS and CDR2 YFSETQ. The CDR3 runs 14 residues. The junction had 5 bases not matched to a gene; V was cut back by 6 bases and J by 6 bases. CDR3 sequence (DNA): TGCGCCAGCAAATGGACTAGCGGATCCGGGGAGCTGTTTTTT. Its protein product is CASKWTSGSGELFF.

Only a few counts were recorded for this clone. The chain employs TRBV6-5 and TRBJ2-1; the D gene is possibly TRBD2 (5 bases). The CDR3 consists of 15 residues. Germline assignment: CDR1 MNHEY and CDR2 SVGAGI. V shed 6 bases and J shed 1 base, with 13 bases lying between them. The CDR3 region has the DNA TGTGCCAGCAGGGACTTCAGCCATTCCTACAATGAGCAGTTCTTC. Its translation is CASRDFSHSYNEQFF.

This clone is a singleton in its sample. V usage is TRBV5-8 and J usage is TRBJ1-2; D remains ambiguous. This CDR3 has 14 residues. The germline gives CDR1 SGHTS, CDR2 YDEGEE. With 4 bases removed from V and 5 bases from J, the gap between germline ends came to 15 bases. The CDR3 loop reads CASSRGEPIYGYTF. In DNA, the CDR3 is TGTGCCAGCAGCCGCGGCGAGCCTATTTATGGCTACACCTTC.